Listed below are T cell receptor beta chains from one sample, sequenced in a study of blood T cell repertoires in COVID-19. The data were produced by immunoSEQ multiplex PCR, yet TCRdb's version contains in-frame clones alone and is incomplete. Of approximately 97,000 clones listed, more than 85% are singletons. The sequencing sample was made of peripheral blood. The receptors were sampled from a man aged 18 to 29 with acute or convalescent COVID-19. Both conserved end residues are part of each CDR3. A D gene is named only where the DNA matches it firmly. Clone size is given for some rows only: seen once, a few or many times, or a class if the clone is expanded.

d_call	clone_size	j_call	v_call	cdr3_nt	cdr3_aa
TRBD2	NA	TRBJ2-7	TRBV5-4	TGTGCCAGCAGCTTGGGGCCTAGCGGGAGTTACGAGCAGTACTTC	CASSLGPSGSYEQYF
TRBD1	NA	TRBJ1-1	TRBV7-9	TGTGCCAGCAGCCTTCGACAGGGGGCTGCTTTCTTT	CASSLRQGAAFF
TRBD2	NA	TRBJ2-7	TRBV5-4	TGTGCCAGCAGCTTGGCCGGGACTAGCAGTTTAGAGCAGTACTTC	CASSLAGTSSLEQYF
TRBD2	NA	TRBJ2-3	TRBV19	TGTGCCAGTAGTAACGCGGGGGGGCACAATCTTTTCACAGATACGCAGTATTTT	CASSNAGGHNLFTDTQYF
TRBD1	NA	TRBJ1-5	TRBV6-6	TGTGCCAGCAGTTACCCGGGACAGGGGCTTGCGCGGCCCCAGCATTTT	CASSYPGQGLARPQHF
NA	NA	TRBJ1-2	TRBV4-1	TGCGCCAGCAGCCAAGGGGGGCAGGGCGTCTATGGCTACACCTTC	CASSQGGQGVYGYTF
NA	NA	TRBJ2-1	TRBV12-3/TRBV12-4	TGTGCCAGCAGCCCCGGCGGTTCTGATGAGCAGTTCTTC	CASSPGGSDEQFF
TRBD2	NA	TRBJ2-7	TRBV7-7	TGTGCCAGCAGCTATGGACTAGCGGGAGGGCCAGAATACGAGCAGTACTTC	CASSYGLAGGPEYEQYF
TRBD1	NA	TRBJ1-2	TRBV10-3	TGTGCCATCAGTGAGTCGAGAACAGGGGATGGCTACACCTTC	CAISESRTGDGYTF
NA	NA	TRBJ2-1	TRBV4-1	TGCGCCAGCAGCCAAGAAAGTGCGGGTAGCTCCTACAATGAGCAGTTCTTC	CASSQESAGSSYNEQFF
TRBD1	NA	TRBJ2-2	TRBV19	TGTGCCAGTAGTAGAGTCAGGGGGCAAAAAAGGCTGAACACCGGGGAGCTGTTTTTT	CASSRVRGQKRLNTGELFF
TRBD2	few	TRBJ2-3	TRBV27	TGTGCCAGCGGCGGGAGGGCCCCAGATACGCAGTATTTT	CASGGRAPDTQYF
TRBD1	NA	TRBJ2-5	TRBV5-1	TGCGCCAGCTCTAAGGGACAGGGGTACCAAGAGACCCAGTACTTC	CASSKGQGYQETQYF
TRBD1	NA	TRBJ1-4	TRBV7-9	TGTGCCAGCAGCCGCCGACAGGGCCTGGGAGAAAAACTGTTTTTT	CASSRRQGLGEKLFF
NA	NA	TRBJ1-2	TRBV12-1	TGTGCCAGCAGCTGTTCTCGTCCTGACGACAGGGAGAACTATGGCTACACCTTC	CASSCSRPDDRENYGYTF
TRBD1	NA	TRBJ2-7	TRBV5-6	TGTGCCAGCAGCTCCGGGGACAGCTACGAGCAGTACTTC	CASSSGDSYEQYF
TRBD1	NA	TRBJ1-6	TRBV19	TGTGCCAGTAGTGGGACAGGTGGTAATTCACCCCTCCACTTT	CASSGTGGNSPLHF
NA	NA	TRBJ1-2	TRBV27	TGTGCCAGCAGTTTTCGTGGGCCGGATAATGGCTACACCTTC	CASSFRGPDNGYTF
NA	NA	TRBJ1-1	TRBV30	TGTGCCTGGAGTCAAGGGGCTGAAGCTTTCTTT	CAWSQGAEAFF
NA	few	TRBJ1-6	TRBV21-1	TGTGCCAGAGGACAGTGCGATAATTCACCCCTCCACTTT	CARGQCDNSPLHF
NA	NA	TRBJ2-3	TRBV11-3	TGTGCCAGCAGCTTAGGTGACAGATCCACAGATACGCAGTATTTT	CASSLGDRSTDTQYF
NA	NA	TRBJ1-2	TRBV3-1/TRBV3-2	TGTGCCAGCAGCCAAACCGGCGGCTTCTATGGCTACACCTTC	CASSQTGGFYGYTF
NA	NA	TRBJ1-5	TRBV2	TGTGCCAGCAGTGGCAGAAATCAGCCCCAGCATTTT	CASSGRNQPQHF
NA	NA	TRBJ1-3	TRBV19	TGTGCCAGTAGTATACGGGGGACTGGAAACACCATATATTTT	CASSIRGTGNTIYF
TRBD2	few	TRBJ2-1	TRBV3-1/TRBV3-2	TGTGCCAGCAGCCATCAACCGGGACTAGCGAGGGGGAGTGAGCAGTTCTTC	CASSHQPGLARGSEQFF
TRBD1	NA	TRBJ2-1	TRBV24-1	TGTGCCACCAGTGAGCCTAGTCCGGGACAGGGGTACAATGAGCAGTTCTTC	CATSEPSPGQGYNEQFF
TRBD1	NA	TRBJ1-2	TRBV19	TGTGCCAGTACCCAGGGACAGATCTATGGCTACACCTTC	CASTQGQIYGYTF
TRBD1	NA	TRBJ2-7	TRBV5-1	TGCGCCAGCAGCGAGGGGACAGGGGGGTACTACGAGCAGTACTTC	CASSEGTGGYYEQYF
NA	NA	TRBJ1-2	TRBV2	TGTGCCAGCAGTGAAAGTAGCGGATTGGAGGTCTACACCTTC	CASSESSGLEVYTF
TRBD1	NA	TRBJ1-1	TRBV10-2	TGCGCCAGCAGTGAATTTAGGGGAGGGACAGGGGCCGAGAACACTGAAGCTTTCTTT	CASSEFRGGTGAENTEAFF
TRBD1	NA	TRBJ2-5	TRBV20-1	TGCAGTGCTAGTGTCCTAGGACAGGGTTTCGAGACCCAGTACTTC	CSASVLGQGFETQYF
TRBD1	NA	TRBJ1-2	TRBV6-6	TGTGCCAGCAGTTATTTGACAGGGGGAAATGGCTACACCTTC	CASSYLTGGNGYTF
NA	once	TRBJ2-1	TRBV5-6	TGTGCCAGCAGCTTGATCGCGGGGGCCGGGTACAATGAGCAGTTCTTC	CASSLIAGAGYNEQFF
TRBD2	NA	TRBJ2-5	TRBV24-1	TGTGCCACCAGTGCTAACGAGCGGGGGTTGGAGACCCAGTACTTC	CATSANERGLETQYF
NA	NA	TRBJ1-4	TRBV18	TGTGCCAGCTCACCAAATTCTACAGGGACGGCTGAAAAACTGTTTTTT	CASSPNSTGTAEKLFF
TRBD1	NA	TRBJ1-4	TRBV5-1	TGCGCCAGCAGCTTGGGACAGGGGGCGGCTAATGAAAAACTGTTTTTT	CASSLGQGAANEKLFF
TRBD1	NA	TRBJ1-5	TRBV6-1	TGTGCCAGCAGTGAAGTTTGGGACAGGGATCAGCCCCAGCATTTT	CASSEVWDRDQPQHF
TRBD2	NA	TRBJ2-2	TRBV19	TGTGCCAGTAGCAAGAGAGGGACTACGGCTGGGGAGCTGTTTTTT	CASSKRGTTAGELFF
NA	once	TRBJ1-5	TRBV19	TGTGCCAGTAGTATTGCCCCCGGGAGGAAAACTTCGAGCAATCAGCCCCAGCATTTT	CASSIAPGRKTSSNQPQHF
NA	NA	TRBJ1-4	TRBV27	TGTGCCAGCAGTGCCCTATGGGCAGGCCGGCTTAATGAAAAACTGTTTTTT	CASSALWAGRLNEKLFF
TRBD1	NA	TRBJ2-4	TRBV27	TGTGCCAGCAGTGTCCTGACAGGGGCCAAAAACATTCAGTACTTC	CASSVLTGAKNIQYF
NA	once	TRBJ1-5	TRBV7-9	TGTGCCAGCAGCTTAGTAGGAGAAGGCAATCAGCCCCAGCATTTT	CASSLVGEGNQPQHF
NA	NA	TRBJ1-1	TRBV12-3/TRBV12-4	TGTGCCAGCAGTCCAACACGAAACACTGAAGCTTTCTTT	CASSPTRNTEAFF
NA	NA	TRBJ2-3	TRBV9	TGTGCCAGCAGCGTATCAAGCACAGATACGCAGTATTTT	CASSVSSTDTQYF
TRBD1	once	TRBJ1-2	TRBV2	TGTGCCAGCAATTTGGACAGGTGGCCCCGGGCTGATGGCTACACCTTC	CASNLDRWPRADGYTF
TRBD1	NA	TRBJ1-5	TRBV5-4	TGTGCCAGCAGCAGCGACAGGGATAATCAGCCCCAGCATTTT	CASSSDRDNQPQHF
NA	NA	TRBJ1-2	TRBV6-2/TRBV6-3	TGTGCCAGCAGTTATCAAGGGGAATCCTATGGCTACACCTTC	CASSYQGESYGYTF
TRBD1	NA	TRBJ1-2	TRBV19	TGTGCCAGTGGCTCTGACAGGGTCAGAGGCTACACCTTC	CASGSDRVRGYTF